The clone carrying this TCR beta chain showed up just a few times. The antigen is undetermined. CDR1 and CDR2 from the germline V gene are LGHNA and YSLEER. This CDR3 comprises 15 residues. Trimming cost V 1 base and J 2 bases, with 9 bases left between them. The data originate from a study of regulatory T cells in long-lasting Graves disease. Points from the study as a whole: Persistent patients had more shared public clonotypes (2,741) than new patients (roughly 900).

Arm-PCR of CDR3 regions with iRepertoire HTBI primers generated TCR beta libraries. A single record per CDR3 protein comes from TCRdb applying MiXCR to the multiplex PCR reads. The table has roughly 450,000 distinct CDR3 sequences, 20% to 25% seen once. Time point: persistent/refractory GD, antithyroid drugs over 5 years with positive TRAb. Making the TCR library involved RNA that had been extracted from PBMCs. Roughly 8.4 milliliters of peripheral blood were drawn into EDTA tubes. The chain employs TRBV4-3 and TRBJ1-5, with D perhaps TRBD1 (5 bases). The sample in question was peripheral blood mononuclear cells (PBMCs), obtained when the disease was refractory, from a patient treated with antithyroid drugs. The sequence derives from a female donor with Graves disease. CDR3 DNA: TGCGCCAGCAGCCAAGTCTTGGGGCGCAATCAGCCCCAGCATTTT. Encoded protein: CASSQVLGRNQPQHF.